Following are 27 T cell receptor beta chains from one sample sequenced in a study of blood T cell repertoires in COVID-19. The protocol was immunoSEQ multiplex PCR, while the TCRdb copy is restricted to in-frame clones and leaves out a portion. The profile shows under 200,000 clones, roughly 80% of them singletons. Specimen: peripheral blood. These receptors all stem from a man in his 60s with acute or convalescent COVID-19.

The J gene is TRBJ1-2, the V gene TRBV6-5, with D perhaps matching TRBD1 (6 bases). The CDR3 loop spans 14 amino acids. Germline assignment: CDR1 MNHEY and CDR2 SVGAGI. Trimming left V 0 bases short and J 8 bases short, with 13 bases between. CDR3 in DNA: TGTGCCAGCAGTTACTCGAAGGGGGTTCAGGGCTACACCTTC. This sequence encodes CASSYSKGVQGYTF.

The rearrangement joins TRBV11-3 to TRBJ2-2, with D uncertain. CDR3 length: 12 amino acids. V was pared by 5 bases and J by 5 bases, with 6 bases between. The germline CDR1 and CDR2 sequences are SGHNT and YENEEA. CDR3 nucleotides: TGTGCCAGCAGCCCTTATACCGGGGAGCTGTTTTTT. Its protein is CASSPYTGELFF.

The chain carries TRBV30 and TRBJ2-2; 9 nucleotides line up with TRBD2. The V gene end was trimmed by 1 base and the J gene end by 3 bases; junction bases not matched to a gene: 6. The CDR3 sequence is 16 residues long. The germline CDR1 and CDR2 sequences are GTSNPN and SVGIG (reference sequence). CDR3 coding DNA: TGTGCCTGGAGTGCTTTTGGGACTAGCTACACCGGGGAGCTGTTTTTT. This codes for CAWSAFGTSYTGELFF.

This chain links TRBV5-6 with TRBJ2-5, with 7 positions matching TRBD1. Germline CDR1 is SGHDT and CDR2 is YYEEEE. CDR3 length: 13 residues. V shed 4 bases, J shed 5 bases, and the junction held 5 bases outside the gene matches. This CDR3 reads CASSSDREETQYF. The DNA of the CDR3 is TGTGCCAGCAGCAGCGACAGGGAGGAGACCCAGTACTTC. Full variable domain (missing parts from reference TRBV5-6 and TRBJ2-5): DAGVTQSPTHLIKTRGQQVTLRCSPKSGHDTVSWYQQALGQGPQFIFQYYEEEERQRGNFPDRFSGHQFPNYSSELNVNALLLGDSALYLCASSSDREETQYFGPGTRLLVL.

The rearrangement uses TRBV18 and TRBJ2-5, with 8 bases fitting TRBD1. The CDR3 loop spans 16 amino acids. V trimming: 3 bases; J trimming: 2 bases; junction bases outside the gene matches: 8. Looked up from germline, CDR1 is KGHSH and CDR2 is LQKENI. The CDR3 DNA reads TGTGCCAGCTCACCCAGGACAGGGATGAGACAAGAGACCCAGTACTTC. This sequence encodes CASSPRTGMRQETQYF.

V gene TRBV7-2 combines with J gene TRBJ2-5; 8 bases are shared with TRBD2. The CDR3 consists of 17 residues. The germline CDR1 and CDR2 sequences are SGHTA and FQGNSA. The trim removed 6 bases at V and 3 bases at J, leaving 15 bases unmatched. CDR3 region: CASSPTFSGAPEETQYF. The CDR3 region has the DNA TGTGCCAGCAGTCCTACCTTTAGCGGGGCACCCGAAGAGACCCAGTACTTC.

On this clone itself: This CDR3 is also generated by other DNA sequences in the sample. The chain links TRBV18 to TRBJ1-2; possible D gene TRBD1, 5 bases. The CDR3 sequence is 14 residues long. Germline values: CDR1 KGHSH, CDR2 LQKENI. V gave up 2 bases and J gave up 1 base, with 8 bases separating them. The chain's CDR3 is CASSPGAVNYGYTF. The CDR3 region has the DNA TGTGCCAGCTCACCAGGGGCCGTTAACTATGGCTACACCTTC.

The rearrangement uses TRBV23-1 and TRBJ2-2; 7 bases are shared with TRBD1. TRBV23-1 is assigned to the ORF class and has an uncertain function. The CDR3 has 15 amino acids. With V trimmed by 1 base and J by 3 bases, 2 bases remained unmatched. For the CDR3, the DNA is TGCGCCAGCAGTCAATATGACAGGGACACCGGGGAGCTGTTTTTT. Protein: CASSQYDRDTGELFF.

The CDR3, as DNA: TGTGCCAGTAGTCATGGGACAGGGGTGGGATCACCCCTCCACTTT. As protein: CASSHGTGVGSPLHF. This chain connects TRBV19 to TRBJ1-6; TRBD1 agrees at 10 bases. Germline-derived CDR1 and CDR2 are LNHDA and SQIVND (reference sequence). The CDR3 is 15 residues long. V gave up 5 bases and J gave up 10 bases; unmatched junction bases: 8.

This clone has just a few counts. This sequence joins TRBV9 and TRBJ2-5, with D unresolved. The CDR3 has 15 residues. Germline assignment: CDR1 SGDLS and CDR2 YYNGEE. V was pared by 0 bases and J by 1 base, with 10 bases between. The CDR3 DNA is TGTGCCAGCAGCGTAGAATTAGACTCCCAAGAGACCCAGTACTTC. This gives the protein CASSVELDSQETQYF.

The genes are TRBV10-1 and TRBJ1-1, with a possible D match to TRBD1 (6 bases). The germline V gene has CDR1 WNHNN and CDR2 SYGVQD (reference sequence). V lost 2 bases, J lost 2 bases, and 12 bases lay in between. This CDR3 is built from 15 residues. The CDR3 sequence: CASSEVQGLNTEAFF. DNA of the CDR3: TGCGCCAGCAGTGAGGTTCAGGGGTTAAACACTGAAGCTTTCTTT.

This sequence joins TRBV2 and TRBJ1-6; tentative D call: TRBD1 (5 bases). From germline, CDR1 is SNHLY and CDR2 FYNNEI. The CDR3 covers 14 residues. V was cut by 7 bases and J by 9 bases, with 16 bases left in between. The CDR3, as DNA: TGTGCCAGCAACGCGTTGGGGCTGAGTTCACCCCTCCACTTT. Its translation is CASNALGLSSPLHF.

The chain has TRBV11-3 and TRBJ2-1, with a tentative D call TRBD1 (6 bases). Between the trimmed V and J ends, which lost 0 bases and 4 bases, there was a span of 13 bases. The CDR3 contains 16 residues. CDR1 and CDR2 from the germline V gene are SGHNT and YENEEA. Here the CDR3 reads CASSLEGTNPYNEQFF. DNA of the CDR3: TGTGCCAGCAGCTTAGAAGGGACAAACCCTTACAATGAGCAGTTCTTC.

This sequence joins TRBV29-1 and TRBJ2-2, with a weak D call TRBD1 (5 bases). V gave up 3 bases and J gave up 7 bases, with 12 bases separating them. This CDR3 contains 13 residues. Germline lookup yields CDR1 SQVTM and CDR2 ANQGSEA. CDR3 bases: TGCAGCGTTGACAGGGAAATAGGCGGGGAGCTGTTTTTT. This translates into CSVDREIGGELFF.

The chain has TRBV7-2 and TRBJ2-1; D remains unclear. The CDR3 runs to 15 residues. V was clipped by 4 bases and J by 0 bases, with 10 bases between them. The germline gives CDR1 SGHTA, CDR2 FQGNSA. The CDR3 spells CASSYDSSSYNEQFF. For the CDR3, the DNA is TGTGCCAGCAGCTACGACTCCAGCTCCTACAATGAGCAGTTCTTC.

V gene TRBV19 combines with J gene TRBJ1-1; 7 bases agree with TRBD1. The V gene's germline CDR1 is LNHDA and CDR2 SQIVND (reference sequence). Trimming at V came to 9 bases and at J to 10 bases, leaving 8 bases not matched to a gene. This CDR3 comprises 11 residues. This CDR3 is CASRGADGAFF. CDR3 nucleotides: TGTGCCAGCAGGGGGGCCGATGGAGCTTTCTTT.

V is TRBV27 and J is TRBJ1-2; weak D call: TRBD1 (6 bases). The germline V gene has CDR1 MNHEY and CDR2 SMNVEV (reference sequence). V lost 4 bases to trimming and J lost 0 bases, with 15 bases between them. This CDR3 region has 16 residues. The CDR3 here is CASSSYSQGSNYGYTF. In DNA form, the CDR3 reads TGTGCCAGCAGTTCCTATTCACAGGGATCTAACTATGGCTACACCTTC.

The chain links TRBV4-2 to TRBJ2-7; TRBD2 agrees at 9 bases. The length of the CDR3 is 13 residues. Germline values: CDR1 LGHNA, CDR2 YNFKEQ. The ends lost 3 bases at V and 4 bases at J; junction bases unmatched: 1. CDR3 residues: CASSHGLAYEQYF. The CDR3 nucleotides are TGTGCCAGCAGCCACGGACTAGCGTACGAGCAGTACTTC.

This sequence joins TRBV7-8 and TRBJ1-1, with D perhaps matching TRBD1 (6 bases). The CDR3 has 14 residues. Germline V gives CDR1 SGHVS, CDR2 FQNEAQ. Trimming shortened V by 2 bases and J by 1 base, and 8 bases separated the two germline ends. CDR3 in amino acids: CASSLRQANTEAFF. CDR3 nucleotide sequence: TGTGCCAGCAGCTTACGACAGGCGAACACTGAAGCTTTCTTT.

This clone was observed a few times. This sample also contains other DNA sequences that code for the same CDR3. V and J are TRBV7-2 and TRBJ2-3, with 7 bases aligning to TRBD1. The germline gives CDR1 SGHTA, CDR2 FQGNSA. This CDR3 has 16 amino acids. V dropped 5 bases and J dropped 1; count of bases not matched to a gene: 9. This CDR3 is CASSLDRTGGTDTQYF. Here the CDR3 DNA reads TGTGCCAGCAGCCTCGACCGGACAGGAGGCACAGATACGCAGTATTTT.

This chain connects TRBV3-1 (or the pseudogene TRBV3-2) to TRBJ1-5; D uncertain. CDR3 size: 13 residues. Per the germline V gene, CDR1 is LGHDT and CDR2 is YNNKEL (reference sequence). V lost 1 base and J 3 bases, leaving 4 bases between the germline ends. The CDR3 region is CASSQAYNQPQHF. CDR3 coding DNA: TGTGCCAGCAGCCAAGCCTACAATCAGCCCCAGCATTTT.

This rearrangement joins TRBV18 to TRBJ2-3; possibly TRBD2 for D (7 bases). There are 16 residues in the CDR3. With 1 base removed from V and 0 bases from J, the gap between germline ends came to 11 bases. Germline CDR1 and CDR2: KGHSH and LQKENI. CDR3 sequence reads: CASSPRGGASTDTQYF. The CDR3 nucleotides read TGTGCCAGCTCACCACGGGGGGGCGCGAGCACAGATACGCAGTATTTT.

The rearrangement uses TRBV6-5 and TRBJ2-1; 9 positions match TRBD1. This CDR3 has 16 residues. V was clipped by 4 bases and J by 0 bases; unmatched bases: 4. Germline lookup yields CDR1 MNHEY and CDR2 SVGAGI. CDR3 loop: CASSFRDRDSYNEQFF. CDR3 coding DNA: TGTGCCAGCAGTTTCCGGGACAGGGACTCCTACAATGAGCAGTTCTTC.

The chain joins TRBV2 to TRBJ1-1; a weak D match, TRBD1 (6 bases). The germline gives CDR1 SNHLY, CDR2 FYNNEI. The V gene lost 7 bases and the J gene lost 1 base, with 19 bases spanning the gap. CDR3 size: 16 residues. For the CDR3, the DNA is TGTGCCAGCAATAAACAGGGCCTTCGCGGGAACACTGAAGCTTTCTTT. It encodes CASNKQGLRGNTEAFF.

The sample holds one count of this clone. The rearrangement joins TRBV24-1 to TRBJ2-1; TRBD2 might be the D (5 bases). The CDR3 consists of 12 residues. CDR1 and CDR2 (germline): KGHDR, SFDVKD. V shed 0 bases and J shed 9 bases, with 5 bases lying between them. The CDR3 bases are TGTGCCACCAGTGATTTGAGCGGTGAGCAGTTCTTC. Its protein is CATSDLSGEQFF.

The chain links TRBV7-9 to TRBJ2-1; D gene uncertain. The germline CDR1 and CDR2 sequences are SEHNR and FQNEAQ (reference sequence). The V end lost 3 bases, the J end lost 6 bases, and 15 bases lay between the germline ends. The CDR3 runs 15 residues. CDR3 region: CASSFDTFTTNEQFF. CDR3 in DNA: TGTGCCAGCAGCTTCGATACATTCACAACCAATGAGCAGTTCTTC.

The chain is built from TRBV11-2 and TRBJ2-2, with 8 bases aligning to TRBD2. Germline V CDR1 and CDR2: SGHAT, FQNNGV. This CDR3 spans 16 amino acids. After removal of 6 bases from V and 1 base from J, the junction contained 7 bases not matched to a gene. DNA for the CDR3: TGTGCCAGCAGTCGACCCGGGGGGGAGAACACCGGGGAGCTGTTTTTT. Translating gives CASSRPGGENTGELFF.